Listed below are T cell receptor beta chains from one sample, sequenced in a study of follicular helper T cells after annual influenza vaccination. Produced via immunoSEQ multiplex PCR; TCRdb's table is partial and in-frame only. The repertoire holds 5,500 to 7,000 clones, with 70% to 90% as singletons. The sequenced sample was CXCR5+ CD38- circulating T follicular helper cells from blood, obtained 7 days after influenza vaccination. These receptors were taken from an adult who received the influenza vaccine. Both conserved end residues are part of each CDR3. Fields, in order: J gene, D gene, V gene, CDR3 protein. A D gene is named only where the DNA matches it firmly.

J: TRBJ2-6; D: .; V: TRBV23-1; CDR3: CASSQPQGSGANVLTF
J: TRBJ2-5; D: .; V: TRBV2; CDR3: CASIRTREGETQYF
J: TRBJ2-3; D: TRBD2; V: TRBV7-9; CDR3: CASSLGDYTTDTQYF
J: TRBJ2-2; D: .; V: TRBV19; CDR3: CASRPRGANTGELFF
J: TRBJ2-2; D: TRBD1; V: TRBV5-5; CDR3: CASSAQQGAGTGELFF
J: TRBJ1-1; D: .; V: TRBV10-3; CDR3: CAISAGTLNTEAFF
J: TRBJ1-2; D: .; V: TRBV28; CDR3: CASSFRDLGNYGYTF
J: TRBJ1-4; D: .; V: TRBV19; CDR3: CASSGRGNEKLFF
J: TRBJ2-3; D: .; V: TRBV5-8; CDR3: CASSQFTGGFTDTQYF
J: TRBJ2-5; D: TRBD2; V: TRBV27; CDR3: CASSLWGGRAKETQYF
J: TRBJ2-1; D: TRBD2; V: TRBV10-3; CDR3: CAIRAGTSFDEQFF
J: TRBJ1-4; D: .; V: TRBV28; CDR3: CASSLSWTNEKLFF
J: TRBJ2-7; D: .; V: TRBV5-6; CDR3: CASSSDKFSSYEQYF
J: TRBJ2-3; D: .; V: TRBV7-3; CDR3: CASSATTGRAQYF
J: TRBJ1-1; D: .; V: TRBV6-5; CDR3: CASRRDTNTEAFF
J: TRBJ1-2; D: .; V: TRBV5-4; CDR3: CASSLSGGYGYTF
J: TRBJ2-3; D: TRBD1; V: TRBV28; CDR3: CASSSRQGSTDTQYF
J: TRBJ2-3; D: TRBD1; V: TRBV7-3; CDR3: CASSLDGQGSDTQYF
J: TRBJ2-5; D: .; V: TRBV5-1; CDR3: CASSKFSTAQETQYF
J: TRBJ2-2; D: TRBD2; V: TRBV7-2; CDR3: CASSFLPGLAGGGTGELFF
J: TRBJ2-1; D: .; V: TRBV5-5; CDR3: CASSLGGRLAAPGGQFF
J: TRBJ1-1; D: .; V: TRBV7-3; CDR3: CASSLRTEAFF
J: TRBJ2-1; D: .; V: TRBV27; CDR3: CASSNMRDEQFF
J: TRBJ1-3; D: TRBD1; V: TRBV5-6; CDR3: CASSFDLGQGGNTIYF
J: TRBJ1-4; D: .; V: TRBV5-1; CDR3: CASSVFLGTNEKLFF
J: TRBJ2-1; D: .; V: TRBV5-1; CDR3: CASSPGYEQFF
J: TRBJ2-3; D: TRBD1; V: TRBV6-6; CDR3: CASRNRDRGRDTQYF
J: TRBJ2-5; D: TRBD2; V: TRBV7-3; CDR3: CASRQSDRLAGLDGETQYF
J: TRBJ2-2; D: TRBD1; V: TRBV6-1; CDR3: CASSELLSTGTVTGELFF
J: TRBJ2-7; D: .; V: TRBV11-2; CDR3: CASSLVPGLYEQYF
J: TRBJ1-1; D: .; V: TRBV7-2; CDR3: CASSFKVNTEAFF
J: TRBJ1-1; D: .; V: TRBV28; CDR3: CASSPPVGILNTEAFF
J: TRBJ2-7; D: .; V: TRBV21-1; CDR3: CASSKSSRESSYEQYF
J: TRBJ2-1; D: .; V: TRBV7-3; CDR3: CASSLGGRSGEQFF
J: TRBJ2-6; D: TRBD1; V: TRBV5-6; CDR3: CASSLLTGSSGANVLTF
J: TRBJ1-2; D: .; V: TRBV10-3; CDR3: CANRQDSNYGYTF
J: TRBJ2-5; D: .; V: TRBV6-6; CDR3: CASSYSDLSETQYF